The entry below describes one T cell receptor beta chain. The target antigen is unknown. Using immunoSEQ multiplex PCR, the repertoire was profiled, and TCRdb retains in-frame clones only, with some absent. The table includes about 78,000 clones, roughly 82% detected once. This entry is derived from a study of T cell responses to AZD1222 COVID-19 vaccine. The study's findings and limits: An increase in Spike-specific TCR breadth and depth was observed after two AZD1222 doses. Spike was spanned by vaccine-associated CD4 TCRs, which were dominant at 160-218 and 743-854. Unmutated variant regions reportedly attract nearly half of all spike-specific TCRs.

CDR1 is LNHDA, CDR2 SQIVND, per germline (reference sequence). Trimming took 1 base from V and 10 from J, leaving 16 bases between them. CDR3 length equals 14 residues. This sample comprised peripheral blood, obtained on day 0 of AZD1222 vaccination. The TCR was taken from an adult in good health. The chain employs TRBV19 and TRBJ1-2; D remains unclear. The CDR3 loop is CASSIGPSSRDYTF. CDR3 DNA: TGTGCCAGTAGTATAGGTCCGTCGTCCCGTGACTACACCTTC.